Shown below are 27 T cell receptor beta chains from a single sample sequenced in a study of blood T cell repertoires in COVID-19. Libraries were prepared by immunoSEQ multiplex PCR; TCRdb keeps only in-frame clonotypes and omits some of them. The sample consists of roughly 70,000 clones, roughly 87% of them appearing once. Sequencing input: peripheral blood. These receptor sequences come from a woman in her forties or fifties with active COVID-19.

This chain connects TRBV10-3 to TRBJ1-6; 7 bases map to TRBD1. The length of the CDR3 is 16 residues. Germline CDR1 ENHRY, CDR2 SYGVKD. The V segment lost 0 bases and the J segment 9 bases; nucleotides outside the gene matches: 8. CDR3 sequence (DNA): TGTGCCATCAGTGAGTCCTGGCGGGGACAGAGTTCACCCCTCCACTTT. Translating it yields CAISESWRGQSSPLHF.

The chain uses TRBV3-1 (or the pseudogene TRBV3-2) and TRBJ2-5; 7 bases fit TRBD1. CDR3 length: 15 amino acids. V trimming: 7 bases; J trimming: 5 bases; junction bases outside the gene matches: 13. CDR1 and CDR2 (germline): LGHDT, YNNKEL (reference sequence). CDR3 amino acids: CASNPLGGPRETQYF. CDR3 nucleotides: TGTGCCAGCAACCCCCTAGGGGGCCCGCGGGAGACCCAGTACTTC.

The chain recombines TRBV30 with TRBJ1-1, with 7 positions matching TRBD1. CDR3 length equals 13 residues. Trimming at V came to 3 bases and at J to 4 bases, leaving 5 bases not matched to a gene. Germline CDR1 and CDR2: GTSNPN and SVGIG (reference sequence). This CDR3 reads CAWRRPGGTEAFF. In DNA form, the CDR3 reads TGTGCCTGGAGGAGGCCAGGGGGCACTGAAGCTTTCTTT.

The chain carries TRBV4-1 and TRBJ1-3; the D gene is possibly TRBD1 (5 bases). The ends were cut back, 0 bases at V and 4 bases at J, with 10 bases in the middle. The length of the CDR3 is 15 residues. Germline V CDR1 and CDR2: MGHRA, YSYEKL. This chain's CDR3 is CASSQEPREGNTIYF. DNA of the CDR3: TGCGCCAGCAGCCAAGAACCCAGGGAAGGAAACACCATATATTTT.

The chain links TRBV19 to TRBJ2-2, with TRBD2 matching over 11 bases. Germline-derived CDR1 and CDR2 are LNHDA and SQIVND (reference sequence). The CDR3 loop spans 17 amino acids. V shed 6 bases and J 6 bases; nucleotides not matched to a gene: 12. The DNA of the CDR3 is TGTGCCAGTAGGCCTAGTAGCGGGAGGGCCGGAGCCGGGGAGCTGTTTTTT. Protein product: CASRPSSGRAGAGELFF.

This clone was seen a few times. Different DNA sequences within this sample yield the same CDR3. The gene calls are TRBV28 and TRBJ2-2; 11 bases agree with TRBD2. J gave up 6 bases and V 0 bases, and 6 bases lay outside the gene matches. The CDR3 covers 17 residues. Germline CDR1 MDHEN, CDR2 SYDVKM. CDR3 region: CASSLWGLAGGPGELFF. As DNA, the CDR3 is TGTGCCAGCAGTTTATGGGGGTTAGCGGGAGGGCCCGGGGAGCTGTTTTTT. Complete variable domain (other parts from reference TRBV28 and TRBJ2-2): DVKVTQSSRYLVKRTGEKVFLECVQDMDHENMFWYRQDPGLGLRLIYFSYDVKMKEKGDIPEGYSVSREKKERFSLILESASTNQTSMYLCASSLWGLAGGPGELFFGEGSRLTVL.

V is TRBV6-5 and J is TRBJ1-4; D is unresolved. Germline lookup yields CDR1 MNHEY and CDR2 SVGAGI. CDR3 length: 14 residues. With 7 bases removed from V and 4 bases from J, the gap between germline ends came to 13 bases. The CDR3 is CASKQFLGNEKLFF. CDR3 DNA sequence: TGTGCCAGCAAACAGTTTCTCGGTAATGAAAAACTGTTTTTT.

The chain is built from TRBV6-4 and TRBJ1-2; TRBD1 aligns across 10 bases. The CDR3 consists of 16 residues. The junction had 7 bases not matched to a gene; V was cut back by 6 bases and J by 0 bases. Germline loops: CDR1 MRHNA, CDR2 SNTAGT. In nucleotides, the CDR3 is TGTGCCAGCAGGACGACAGGGGGCCAAGCTAACTATGGCTACACCTTC. This sequence encodes CASRTTGGQANYGYTF.

This chain connects TRBV27 to TRBJ2-7, with D perhaps matching TRBD2 (8 bases). V was shortened by 6 bases and J by 6 bases, with 27 bases between the two germline ends. The CDR3 length is 17 residues. CDR1 and CDR2 from the germline V gene are MNHEY and SMNVEV (reference sequence). The chain's CDR3 is CASRTGSGSPVWSEQYF. CDR3 nucleotides: TGTGCCAGCAGGACAGGGAGCGGGAGCCCCGTTTGGAGCGAGCAGTACTTC.

The gene calls are TRBV7-3 and TRBJ2-1; D possibly corresponds to TRBD1 (6 bases). Looked up from germline, CDR1 is SGHTA and CDR2 is FQGTGA. This CDR3 is built from 15 residues. The germline V and J ends were trimmed by 4 bases and 5 bases, with 15 bases remaining between them. The CDR3 sequence is CASSSPGHLHNEQFF. DNA for the CDR3: TGTGCCAGCAGCTCTCCGGGACACCTCCACAATGAGCAGTTCTTC.

J is TRBJ1-2 and V is TRBV30; TRBD1 is a possible D gene (5 bases). Germline values: CDR1 GTSNPN, CDR2 SVGIG (reference sequence). V was cut by 8 bases and J by 8 bases, with 18 bases left in between. The CDR3 consists of 12 residues. The CDR3, as DNA: TGTGCCCGGAACTATGGGGCGGCCGGCTACACCTTC. Translation: CARNYGAAGYTF.

The V gene is TRBV30, the J gene TRBJ1-1; 8 nucleotides align to TRBD1. Germline CDR1 GTSNPN, CDR2 SVGIG (reference sequence). This CDR3 is 14 amino acids long. The trim removed 0 bases at V and 6 bases at J, leaving 6 bases unmatched. CDR3 loop: CAWSVRDRFAEAFF. As DNA, the CDR3 is TGTGCCTGGAGTGTACGGGACAGGTTCGCTGAAGCTTTCTTT. Full variable domain (remainder filled in from reference TRBV30 and TRBJ1-1): SQTIHQWPATLVQPVGSPLSLECTVEGTSNPNLYWYRQAAGRGLQLLFYSVGIGQISSEVPQNLSASRPQDRQFILSSKKLLLSDSGFYLCAWSVRDRFAEAFFGQGTRLTVV.

V is TRBV11-3 and J is TRBJ2-7; TRBD1 is a possible D gene (6 bases). Germline CDR1 is SGHNT and CDR2 is YENEEA. CDR3 length: 13 amino acids. Trimming took 5 bases from V and 3 from J, leaving 11 bases between them. DNA of the CDR3: TGTGCCAGCAGCCCTAGACAGGACTACGAGCAGTACTTC. This sequence encodes CASSPRQDYEQYF.

The genes are TRBV29-1 and TRBJ1-2; no clear D gene. The CDR3 extends over 13 amino acids. The V and J ends lost 0 bases and 8 bases respectively, with 13 bases between them. CDR1 is SQVTM, CDR2 ANQGSEA, per germline. CDR3 DNA: TGCAGCGTTGAAGATTTGGAGGGTGACGGCTACACCTTC. It translates to CSVEDLEGDGYTF.

This clone has just a few counts. The rearrangement uses TRBV10-1 and TRBJ2-2; 11 bases match TRBD2. This CDR3 comprises 15 residues. V dropped 3 bases and J dropped 7; count of bases not matched to a gene: 4. Germline V gene sequence: CDR1 WNHNN, CDR2 SYGVQD (reference sequence). CDR3 in DNA: TGCGCCAGCAGTGATAGCGGGAGGGTTGGCGGGGAGCTGTTTTTT. It yields the protein CASSDSGRVGGELFF.

J is TRBJ2-4 and V is TRBV24-1, with 7 bases aligning to TRBD1. The ends lost 7 bases at V and 4 bases at J; junction bases unmatched: 6. The CDR3 sequence is 14 residues long. Germline assignment: CDR1 KGHDR and CDR2 SFDVKD. DNA of the CDR3: TGTGCCACCAGCCCGAGGGGGCGAAAAAACATTCAGTACTTC. Amino acids: CATSPRGRKNIQYF.

The gene calls are TRBV9 and TRBJ2-7; a possible D gene is TRBD2 (6 bases). Trimming took off 0 bases at V and 0 bases at J, with 10 bases between the two ends. This CDR3 has 15 amino acids. Germline V gives CDR1 SGDLS, CDR2 YYNGEE. Here the CDR3 reads CASSVGGGYSYEQYF. The CDR3 nucleotides read TGTGCCAGCAGCGTAGGGGGAGGCTACTCCTACGAGCAGTACTTC. Full variable domain (missing parts from reference TRBV9 and TRBJ2-7): DSGVTQTPKHLITATGQRVTLRCSPRSGDLSVYWYQQSLDQGLQFLIQYYNGEERAKGNILERFSAQQFPDLHSELNLSSLELGDSALYFCASSVGGGYSYEQYFGPGTRLTVT.

This rearrangement joins TRBV7-8 to TRBJ2-5; 10 bases align to TRBD2. Trimming cost V 3 bases and J 2 bases; bases outside gene matches: 3. This CDR3 has 15 residues. Germline V gene data show CDR1 as SGHVS and CDR2 as FQNEAQ. The CDR3 here is CASSFGLAEQETQYF. DNA of the CDR3: TGTGCCAGCAGCTTTGGACTAGCGGAACAAGAGACCCAGTACTTC.

The chain has TRBV4-1 and TRBJ1-6, with D unclear. The CDR3 runs to 16 residues. The germline V gene has CDR1 MGHRA and CDR2 YSYEKL. V was pared by 1 base and J by 4 bases, with 11 bases between. DNA for the CDR3: TGCGCCAGCAGCCAAGGGCGGGGTGGGTATAATTCACCCCTCCACTTT. Translating it yields CASSQGRGGYNSPLHF.

V gene TRBV2 combines with J gene TRBJ2-6; TRBD1 agrees at 8 bases. Trimming cost V 7 bases and J 0 bases; bases outside gene matches: 5. Germline CDR1 is SNHLY and CDR2 is FYNNEI. This CDR3 comprises 16 residues. DNA of the CDR3: TGTGCCAGCAAAACAGGGGGAACCTCTGGGGCCAACGTCCTGACTTTC. It codes for CASKTGGTSGANVLTF.

The chain employs TRBV2 and TRBJ1-2, with D unresolved. This CDR3 is built from 12 residues. The V end was cut by 7 bases, the J end by 0 bases, with 6 bases between. Germline V lookup: CDR1 SNHLY, CDR2 FYNNEI. CDR3 protein: CASNPANYGYTF. For the CDR3, the DNA is TGTGCCAGCAACCCAGCTAACTATGGCTACACCTTC.

The chain has TRBV7-9 and TRBJ2-7; 8 positions match TRBD1. The CDR3 sequence is 16 residues long. Trimming cost V 3 bases and J 6 bases; bases outside gene matches: 13. Germline lookup yields CDR1 SEHNR and CDR2 FQNEAQ (reference sequence). CDR3 DNA sequence: TGTGCCAGCAGCTTCTCTTCGACAGGGGTGTTTGGCGAGCAGTACTTC. This encodes CASSFSSTGVFGEQYF.

V is TRBV3-1 (or the pseudogene TRBV3-2) and J is TRBJ2-4; 8 nucleotides agree with TRBD2. Germline assignment: CDR1 LGHDT and CDR2 YNNKEL (reference sequence). V shed 1 base and J 9 bases; nucleotides not matched to a gene: 5. CDR3 length equals 14 residues. The CDR3 DNA follows: TGTGCCAGCAGCCAAGCGGGGCTAGCGGGCATTCAGTACTTC. Residues: CASSQAGLAGIQYF.

The chain uses TRBV4-1 and TRBJ2-7, with a possible D match to TRBD2 (6 bases). Germline loops: CDR1 MGHRA, CDR2 YSYEKL. This CDR3 comprises 13 residues. Deletions cut 4 bases from V and 1 base from J, with 8 bases between. The CDR3 protein is CASSPGLSYEQYF. In nucleotides, the CDR3 is TGCGCCAGCAGCCCGGGACTTTCCTACGAGCAGTACTTC.

This clone was found once. The rearrangement joins TRBV7-9 to TRBJ1-4; no definite D call. The ends were cut back, 6 bases at V and 0 bases at J, with 11 bases in the middle. Germline V gives CDR1 SEHNR, CDR2 FQNEAQ (reference sequence). The CDR3 has 15 residues. CDR3 sequence (DNA): TGTGCCAGCAGTTTTTTGTCTGCAACTAATGAAAAACTGTTTTTT. It is translated as CASSFLSATNEKLFF.

The rearrangement joins TRBV10-1 to TRBJ1-4; 7 bases map to TRBD1. The CDR3 sequence is 16 residues long. J lost 3 bases, V lost 6 bases, and 10 bases had no gene match. The germline V gene encodes CDR1 WNHNN and CDR2 SYGVQD (reference sequence). The CDR3 spells CASSQRGDSPNEKLFF. CDR3 DNA sequence: TGCGCCAGCAGCCAACGTGGGGACAGTCCTAATGAAAAACTGTTTTTT.

This clone was detected only once. The chain carries TRBV19 and TRBJ1-2; perhaps TRBD1 as D (5 bases). CDR1 and CDR2 (germline): LNHDA, SQIVND (reference sequence). V lost 7 bases and J lost 0, with 15 bases in between. The length of the CDR3 is 15 residues. The CDR3 bases are TGTGCCAGTATTGGCCAGGGTACTTCTAACTATGGCTACACCTTC. It is translated as CASIGQGTSNYGYTF.